This T cell receptor (beta chain) was retrieved from a study of regulatory T cells in long-lasting Graves disease. Investigators prepared the TCR beta libraries by applying iRepertoire HTBI primers and Arm-PCR of CDR3 regions. TCRdb recomputed calls from the multiplex PCR reads with MiXCR, one row per CDR3 protein. The sample includes about 660,000 distinct CDR3 sequences, around 30% of them seen just once. Documented time point: persistent/refractory GD, antithyroid drugs over 5 years with positive TRAb. RNA extracted from PBMCs served as the sequencing template. This clonotype originated in a female donor with Graves disease. Specimen: peripheral blood mononuclear cells (PBMCs), collected when the disease was refractory, from a patient treated with antithyroid drugs.

The CDR3 protein is CASSLLARREQFF. The CDR3 nucleotides are TGTGCCAGCAGCCTACTAGCGAGGAGGGAGCAGTTCTTC. The V and J genes are TRBV27 and TRBJ2-1; 7 bases align to TRBD2. Germline assignment: CDR1 MNHEY and CDR2 SMNVEV (reference sequence). Trimming removed 6 bases from V and 10 bases from J; junction bases left unmatched: 9. CDR3 length: 13 amino acids.